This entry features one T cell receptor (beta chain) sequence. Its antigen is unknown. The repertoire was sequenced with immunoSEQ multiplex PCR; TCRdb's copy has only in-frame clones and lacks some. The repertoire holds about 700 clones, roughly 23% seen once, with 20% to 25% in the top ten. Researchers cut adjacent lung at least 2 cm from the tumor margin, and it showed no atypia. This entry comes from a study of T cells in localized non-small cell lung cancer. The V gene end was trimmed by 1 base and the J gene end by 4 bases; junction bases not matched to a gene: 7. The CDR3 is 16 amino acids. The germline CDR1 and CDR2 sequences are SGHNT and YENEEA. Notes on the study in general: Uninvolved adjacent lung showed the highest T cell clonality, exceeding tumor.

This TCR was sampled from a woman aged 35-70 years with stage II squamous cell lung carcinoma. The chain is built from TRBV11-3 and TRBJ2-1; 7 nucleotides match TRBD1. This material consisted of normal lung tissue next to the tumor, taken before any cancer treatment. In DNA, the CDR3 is TGTGCCAGCAGCTTAGTGGAGACAGGGTGGTACAATGAGCAGTTCTTC. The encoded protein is CASSLVETGWYNEQFF.